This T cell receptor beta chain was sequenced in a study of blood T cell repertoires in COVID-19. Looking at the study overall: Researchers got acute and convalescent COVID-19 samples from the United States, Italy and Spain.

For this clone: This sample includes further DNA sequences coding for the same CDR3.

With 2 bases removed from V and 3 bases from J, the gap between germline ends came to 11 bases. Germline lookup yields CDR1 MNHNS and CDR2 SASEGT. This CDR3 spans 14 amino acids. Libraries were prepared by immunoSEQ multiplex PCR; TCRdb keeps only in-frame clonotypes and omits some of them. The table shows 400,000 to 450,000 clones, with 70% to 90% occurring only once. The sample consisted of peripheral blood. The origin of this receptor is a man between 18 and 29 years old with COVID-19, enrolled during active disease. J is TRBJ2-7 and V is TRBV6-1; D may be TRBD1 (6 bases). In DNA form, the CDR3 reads TGTGCCAGCAGTGAATCTGGGGGCGGCTACGAGCAGTACTTC. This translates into CASSESGGGYEQYF.